This T cell receptor (beta chain) emerged from a study of spatial heterogeneity in lung cancer. There are many counts of this clonotype. Its antigen is undetermined. General study findings and limits: Ubiquitous expanded tumor TCRs surfaced in blood more at resection than they did at follow-up.

Every TCR cDNA molecule bore a unique molecular identifier. TCRdb used MiXCR to reprocess the 5' RACE reads, holding one entry per CDR3 protein. The table lists tens of thousands of distinct CDR3 sequences, approximately 9% of them singletons. Germline lookup yields CDR1 SEHNR and CDR2 FQNEAQ (reference sequence). This CDR3 spans 16 amino acids. The V and J ends lost 0 bases and 5 bases respectively, with 16 bases between them. Time point given: blood at routine non-recurrence follow-up after resection. Frozen PBMC, nontumor lung or tumor provided whole RNA, which was sequenced unsorted. The TCR was taken from a female donor with early-stage non-small cell lung cancer. Source: PBMCs, taken at follow-up. The chain combines TRBV7-9 with TRBJ2-5; no clear D. The CDR3 DNA follows: TGTGCCAGCAGCTTAGCGCAGTTCGACGAAATGGAGACCCAGTACTTC. Residues: CASSLAQFDEMETQYF.